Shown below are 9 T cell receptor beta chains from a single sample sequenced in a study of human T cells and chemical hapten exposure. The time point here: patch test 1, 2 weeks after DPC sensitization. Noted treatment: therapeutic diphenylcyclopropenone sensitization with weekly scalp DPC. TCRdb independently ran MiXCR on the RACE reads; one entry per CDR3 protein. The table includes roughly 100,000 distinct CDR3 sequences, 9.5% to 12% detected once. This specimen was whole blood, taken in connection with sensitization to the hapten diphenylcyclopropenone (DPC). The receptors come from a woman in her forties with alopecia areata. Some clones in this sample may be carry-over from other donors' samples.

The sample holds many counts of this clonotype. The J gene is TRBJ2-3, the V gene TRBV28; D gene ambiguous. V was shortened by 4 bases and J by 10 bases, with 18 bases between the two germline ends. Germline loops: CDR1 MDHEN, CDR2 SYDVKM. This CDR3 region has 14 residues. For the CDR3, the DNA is TGTGCCAGCAGTTCCACTAAATATGAGGATGCGCAGTATTTT. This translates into CASSSTKYEDAQYF.

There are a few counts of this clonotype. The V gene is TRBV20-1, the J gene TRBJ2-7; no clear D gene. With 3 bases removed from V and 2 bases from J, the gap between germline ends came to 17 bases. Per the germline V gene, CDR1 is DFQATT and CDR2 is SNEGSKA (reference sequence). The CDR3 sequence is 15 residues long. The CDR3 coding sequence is TGCAGTGCTAGCGGATTAGCCGGGTTTACCTACGAGCAGTACTTC. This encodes CSASGLAGFTYEQYF.

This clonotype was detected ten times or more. CDR3 in amino acids: CASSITGSNGELFF. The CDR3, as DNA: TGCGCCAGCAGCATCACAGGGTCGAACGGGGAGCTGTTTTTT. The chain employs TRBV5-1 and TRBJ2-2, with a tentative D call TRBD1 (6 bases). The CDR3 covers 14 residues. From germline, CDR1 is SGHRS and CDR2 YFSETQ. Deletions cut 4 bases from V and 7 bases from J, with 14 bases between.

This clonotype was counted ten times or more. The CDR3 sequence: CASTPGQGLQPQHF. The CDR3 DNA sequence: TGTGCCAGCACCCCGGGACAGGGACTGCAGCCCCAGCATTTT. The chain employs TRBV6-2 or TRBV6-3 and TRBJ1-5, with 9 bases that match TRBD1. Per the germline V gene, CDR1 is MNHEY and CDR2 is SVGEGT. The CDR3 length is 14 residues. V lost 7 bases, J lost 7 bases, and 8 bases stayed unmatched.

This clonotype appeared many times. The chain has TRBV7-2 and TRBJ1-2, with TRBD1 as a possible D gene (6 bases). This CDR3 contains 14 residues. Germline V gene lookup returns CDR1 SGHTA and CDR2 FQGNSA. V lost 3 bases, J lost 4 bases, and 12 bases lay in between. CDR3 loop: CASSFNREAYGYTF. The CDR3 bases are TGTGCCAGCAGCTTTAACAGGGAGGCCTATGGCTACACCTTC.

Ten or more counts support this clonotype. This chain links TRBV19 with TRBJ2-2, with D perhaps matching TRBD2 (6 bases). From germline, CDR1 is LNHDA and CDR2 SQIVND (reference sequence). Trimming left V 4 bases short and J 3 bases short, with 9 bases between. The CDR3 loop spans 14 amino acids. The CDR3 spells CASSKRADTGELFF. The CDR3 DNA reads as TGTGCCAGTAGTAAGCGGGCGGACACCGGGGAGCTGTTTTTT. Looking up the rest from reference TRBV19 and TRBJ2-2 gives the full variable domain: DGGITQSPKYLFRKEGQNVTLSCEQNLNHDAMYWYRQDPGQGLRLIYYSQIVNDFQKGDIAEGYSVSREKKESFPLTVTSAQKNPTAFYLCASSKRADTGELFFGEGSRLTVL.

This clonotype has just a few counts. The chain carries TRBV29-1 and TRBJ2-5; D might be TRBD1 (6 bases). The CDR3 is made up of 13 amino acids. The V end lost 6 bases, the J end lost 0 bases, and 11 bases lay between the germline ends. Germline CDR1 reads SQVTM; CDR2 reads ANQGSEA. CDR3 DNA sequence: TGCAGCGTCAGGGGCAGGAACCAAGAGACCCAGTACTTC. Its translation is CSVRGRNQETQYF.

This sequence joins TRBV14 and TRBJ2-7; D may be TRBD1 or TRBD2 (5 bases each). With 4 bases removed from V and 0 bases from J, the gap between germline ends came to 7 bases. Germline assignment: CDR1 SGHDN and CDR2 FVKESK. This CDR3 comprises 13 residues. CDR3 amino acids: CASSRGSSYEQYF. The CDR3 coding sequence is TGTGCCAGCAGCCGGGGGTCCTCCTACGAGCAGTACTTC.

The chain's CDR3 is CSAQLEGPQYF. Written as DNA, the CDR3 is TGCAGTGCCCAACTCGAGGGCCCCCAGTACTTC. The chain carries TRBV20-1 and TRBJ2-5, with a tentative D call TRBD2 (5 bases). V was clipped by 6 bases and J by 9 bases, with 14 bases between them. The CDR3 is 11 residues long. The germline V gene encodes CDR1 DFQATT and CDR2 SNEGSKA (reference sequence).